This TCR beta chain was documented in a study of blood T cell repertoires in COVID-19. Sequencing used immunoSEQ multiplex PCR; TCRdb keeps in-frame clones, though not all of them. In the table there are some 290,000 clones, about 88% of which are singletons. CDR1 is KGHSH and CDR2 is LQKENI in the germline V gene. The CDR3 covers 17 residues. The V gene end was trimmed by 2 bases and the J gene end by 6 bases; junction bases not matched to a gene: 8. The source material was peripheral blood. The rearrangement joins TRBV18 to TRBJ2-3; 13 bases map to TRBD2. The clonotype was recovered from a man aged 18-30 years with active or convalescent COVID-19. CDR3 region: CASSPSLLAGGLDTQYF. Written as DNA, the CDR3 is TGTGCCAGCTCACCATCTCTACTAGCGGGGGGGCTGGATACGCAGTATTTT.